The source of this T cell receptor (beta chain) is a study of cytomegalovirus exposure and HLA in healthy donors. The wider study: Membership in the Caucasian-associated ancestry cluster was found for around 81% of roughly 400 genotyped donors.

This clone was detected only once. Trimming took off 5 bases at V and 7 bases at J, with 20 bases between the two ends. Germline V CDR1 and CDR2: MDHEN, SYDVKM. This CDR3 is built from 15 residues. The PCR employed 60 Vbeta primers together with 13 Jbeta primers. Sequencing used immunoSEQ multiplex PCR; TCRdb keeps in-frame clones, though not all of them. Found here are about 190,000 clones, approximately 86% of them singletons; the top ten hold under 2%. The sequence was obtained from a woman in her late teens or twenties in good health and CMV-seronegative. The sequenced material came from PBMCs. The chain uses TRBV28 and TRBJ1-2; D may be TRBD1 (5 bases). The CDR3 bases are TGTGCCAGCAGTCCCGCGGGGGGACCTTCGGCTGGCTACACCTTC. The encoded protein is CASSPAGGPSAGYTF.